This T cell receptor beta chain was recorded in a study of graft-versus-host responses after intestinal transplantation. Study-level points and caveats: Marrow from the recipient contained GvH clones, some of which had appeared first in ileum or blood.

Clones were sequenced by immunoSEQ multiplex PCR, and TCRdb holds only the in-frame ones, with some missing. The sample records approximately 86,000 clones, 85% to 95% being singletons. The sample holds a few counts of this clone. Its specificity is unknown. The V end lost 3 bases, the J end lost 4 bases, and 9 bases lay between the germline ends. Germline V gene sequence: CDR1 GTSNPN, CDR2 SVGIG (reference sequence). The CDR3 runs 12 residues. The receptor's source is a human donor who was the organ donor for an intestinal transplant. The specimen was unstimulated CD8+ T cells sorted from spleen or lymph node cells, collected before transplant. The chain recombines TRBV30 with TRBJ1-2; the D gene is possibly TRBD1 (5 bases). CDR3 region: CAWRTQGYGYTF. The CDR3 region has the DNA TGTGCCTGGAGGACCCAGGGCTATGGCTACACCTTC.